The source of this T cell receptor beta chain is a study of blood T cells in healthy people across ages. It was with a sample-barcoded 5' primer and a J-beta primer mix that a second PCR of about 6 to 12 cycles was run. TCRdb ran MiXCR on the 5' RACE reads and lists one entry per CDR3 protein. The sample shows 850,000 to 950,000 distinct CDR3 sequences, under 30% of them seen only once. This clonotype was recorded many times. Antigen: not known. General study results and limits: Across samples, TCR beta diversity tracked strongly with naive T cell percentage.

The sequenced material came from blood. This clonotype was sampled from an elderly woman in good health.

The CDR3 coding sequence is TGCAGTGCTAGAGATCCCCAGGGGGCTAAGGAGCAGTACTTC. Protein: CSARDPQGAKEQYF. The chain recombines TRBV20-1 with TRBJ2-7; TRBD1 agrees at 8 bases. After removal of 0 bases from V and 7 bases from J, the junction contained 8 bases not matched to a gene. Germline V gene data show CDR1 as DFQATT and CDR2 as SNEGSKA (reference sequence). The CDR3 runs 14 residues.